The next 30 T cell receptor beta chains were all read from a single sample in a study of blood T cell repertoires in COVID-19. Profiled with immunoSEQ multiplex PCR; TCRdb holds only in-frame clones, not every one. The data contain roughly 280,000 clones, roughly 86% of them singletons. The sample consisted of peripheral blood. The receptors originated from a man younger than 35 with active or convalescent COVID-19.

The J gene is TRBJ2-7, the V gene TRBV6-1, with D possibly matching TRBD1 (5 bases). This CDR3 is 14 amino acids long. From germline, CDR1 is MNHNS and CDR2 SASEGT. Trimming removed 1 base at V and 1 base at J, with 8 bases between. The CDR3 sequence: CASSEDRSSYEQYF. In DNA form, the CDR3 reads TGTGCCAGCAGTGAAGACAGGTCGTCCTACGAGCAGTACTTC.

The CDR3 loop is CASSPRPGETQYF. The CDR3 DNA reads as TGTGCCAGCAGCCCCCGGCCCGGGGAGACCCAGTACTTC. This chain connects TRBV7-3 to TRBJ2-5; no definite D call. The V and J ends lost 5 bases and 5 bases respectively, with 12 bases between them. Germline loops: CDR1 SGHTA, CDR2 FQGTGA. The CDR3 extends over 13 amino acids. Based on the CDR3 plus reference TRBV7-3 and TRBJ2-5, the full variable domain is GAGVSQTPSNKVTEKGKYVELRCDPISGHTALYWYRQSLGQGPEFLIYFQGTGAADDSGLPNDRFFAVRPEGSVSTLKIQRTERGDSAVYLCASSPRPGETQYFGPGTRLLVL.

The sample holds many counts of this clone. This chain connects TRBV4-1 to TRBJ1-2; weak D call: TRBD1 (6 bases). Germline assignment: CDR1 MGHRA and CDR2 YSYEKL. This CDR3 has 12 residues. The V end was cut by 1 base, the J end by 9 bases, with 9 bases between. This chain's CDR3 is CASSQVTGRYTF. The CDR3 DNA is TGCGCCAGCAGCCAAGTCACAGGGCGCTACACCTTC.

V usage is TRBV6-5 and J usage is TRBJ2-2; D is ambiguous. The CDR3 length is 15 residues. V lost 2 bases and J lost 2, with 9 bases in between. Germline values: CDR1 MNHEY, CDR2 SVGAGI. The CDR3 reads CASSYEQKNTGELFF. In nucleotides, the CDR3 is TGTGCCAGCAGTTACGAACAGAAAAACACCGGGGAGCTGTTTTTT.

The chain is built from TRBV6-1 and TRBJ2-7, with no clear D. This CDR3 region has 13 residues. Germline CDR1 MNHNS, CDR2 SASEGT. Trimming took 0 bases from V and 3 from J, leaving 6 bases between them. This CDR3 reads CASSEAAGYEQYF. The CDR3 bases are TGTGCCAGCAGTGAAGCTGCAGGCTACGAGCAGTACTTC.

V is TRBV19 and J is TRBJ1-2; D is perhaps TRBD1 (6 bases). The V end was cut by 9 bases, the J end by 8 bases, with 19 bases between. In germline, CDR1 is LNHDA, CDR2 SQIVND (reference sequence). The CDR3 has 13 residues. CDR3 nucleotides: TGTGCCAGCTGCTGTCGGGGGGCGCGCGGCTACACCTTC. It codes for CASCCRGARGYTF.

The chain employs TRBV7-9 and TRBJ1-4, with TRBD1 matching over 11 bases. The CDR3 totals 16 residues. The ends lost 4 bases at V and 4 bases at J; junction bases unmatched: 5. The V gene's germline CDR1 is SEHNR and CDR2 FQNEAQ (reference sequence). This CDR3 reads CASSSDRGQGNEKLFF. As DNA, the CDR3 is TGTGCCAGCAGCTCGGACAGGGGGCAGGGTAATGAAAAACTGTTTTTT.

The gene calls are TRBV3-1 (or the pseudogene TRBV3-2) and TRBJ1-1; 8 bases fit TRBD1. CDR3 length: 17 residues. V dropped 4 bases and J dropped 5; count of bases not matched to a gene: 15. Germline CDR1 LGHDT, CDR2 YNNKEL (reference sequence). This CDR3 is CASSLPPQGASGTEAFF. The CDR3, as DNA: TGTGCCAGCAGCCTACCCCCCCAGGGGGCGTCAGGGACTGAAGCTTTCTTT.

J is TRBJ1-1 and V is TRBV2; D remains unclear. The germline V gene encodes CDR1 SNHLY and CDR2 FYNNEI. The CDR3 contains 12 residues. The germline V and J ends were trimmed by 3 bases and 3 bases, with 5 bases remaining between them. DNA of the CDR3: TGTGCCAGCAGTGATTCAGACACTGAAGCTTTCTTT. Its translation: CASSDSDTEAFF.

The chain recombines TRBV10-3 with TRBJ2-5, with D possibly being TRBD1 (6 bases). Germline loops: CDR1 ENHRY, CDR2 SYGVKD. This CDR3 is 15 amino acids long. V was clipped by 2 bases and J by 5 bases, with 15 bases between them. Written as DNA, the CDR3 is TGTGCCATCAGTGAGCCCCGGGACAAGAGGGAGACCCAGTACTTC. Translated, it gives CAISEPRDKRETQYF.

The chain couples TRBV19 to TRBJ1-1; maybe TRBD1 (6 bases). Trimming pared 4 bases from V and 6 bases from J, leaving 18 bases between. Germline loops: CDR1 LNHDA, CDR2 SQIVND (reference sequence). CDR3 length equals 15 residues. CDR3 DNA: TGTGCCAGTAGTAAGGCCGAGGGGGGGGTGTCTGAAGCTTTCTTT. Translation: CASSKAEGGVSEAFF.

V gene TRBV29-1 combines with J gene TRBJ1-1; TRBD1 agrees at 8 bases. The V and J ends lost 5 bases and 1 base, in that order; junction bases with no gene match: 9. CDR1 SQVTM and CDR2 ANQGSEA come from the germline V gene. The CDR3 is made up of 15 amino acids. As DNA, the CDR3 is TGCAGCGTTTCCCCGCAGGGGGCTAGGAACACTGAAGCTTTCTTT. Translation: CSVSPQGARNTEAFF.

The table lists this clone with a count of one. Other DNA sequences in this sample translate to the same CDR3. The CDR3 sequence is CATSELYQETQYF. The CDR3 DNA is TGTGCTACCAGTGAGCTATATCAAGAGACCCAGTACTTC. The rearrangement uses TRBV2 and TRBJ2-5; D call uncertain. The CDR3 is 13 residues long. CDR1 and CDR2 from the germline V gene are SNHLY and FYNNEI.

This chain connects TRBV6-1 to TRBJ1-2; 7 bases map to TRBD1. The CDR3 has 15 residues. The V segment lost 0 bases and the J segment 5 bases; nucleotides outside the gene matches: 6. Germline V lookup: CDR1 MNHNS, CDR2 SASEGT. CDR3 sequence: CASSEAWVRGYGYTF. CDR3 nucleotides: TGTGCCAGCAGTGAAGCGTGGGTCAGGGGGTATGGCTACACCTTC.

CDR3: CASSPPGRDTIYF. The DNA for the CDR3 is TGTGCCAGCTCACCACCTGGTCGAGACACCATATATTTT. This chain uses TRBV18 with TRBJ1-3, with D unresolved. V lost 0 bases and J lost 8, with 8 bases in between. This CDR3 is built from 13 residues. Per the germline V gene, CDR1 is KGHSH and CDR2 is LQKENI. The whole variable domain, remainder taken from reference TRBV18 and TRBJ1-3, is NAGVMQNPRHLVRRRGQEARLRCSPMKGHSHVYWYRQLPEEGLKFMVYLQKENIIDESGMPKERFSAEFPKEGPSILRIQQVVRGDSAAYFCASSPPGRDTIYFGEGSWLTVV.

The chain joins TRBV5-1 to TRBJ1-2; 12 bases agree with TRBD1. Trimming removed 0 bases from V and 4 bases from J; junction bases left unmatched: 7. This CDR3 region has 17 residues. From germline, CDR1 is SGHRS and CDR2 YFSETQ. The CDR3 spells CASSLGGQGAPSYGYTF. CDR3 nucleotides: TGCGCCAGCAGCTTGGGGGGACAGGGGGCGCCCAGCTATGGCTACACCTTC.

The V call is TRBV6-6, the J call TRBJ2-1; 12 bases map to TRBD2. The CDR3 extends over 15 amino acids. Germline CDR1 and CDR2: MNHNY and SVGAGI (reference sequence). The ends lost 6 bases at V and 6 bases at J; junction bases unmatched: 6. DNA for the CDR3: TGTGCCAGCAGCTCGACTAGCGGGGGCCGCAATGAGCAGTTCTTC. Its translation: CASSSTSGGRNEQFF.

The chain combines TRBV9 with TRBJ1-3; tentatively, D is TRBD1 (5 bases). The CDR3 loop spans 15 amino acids. In germline, CDR1 is SGDLS, CDR2 YYNGEE. V was shortened by 0 bases and J by 0 bases, with 7 bases between the two germline ends. The CDR3, as DNA: TGTGCCAGCAGCGTAGGGGGCAGCTCTGGAAACACCATATATTTT. Protein sequence: CASSVGGSSGNTIYF.

The chain has TRBV4-1 and TRBJ1-4; D is unclear. V shed 1 base and J shed 8 bases, with 5 bases lying between them. CDR3 size: 12 residues. Germline assignment: CDR1 MGHRA and CDR2 YSYEKL. In nucleotides, the CDR3 is TGCGCCAGCAGCCAAGTGGGCGAAAAACTGTTTTTT. Amino acids: CASSQVGEKLFF.

The V call is TRBV12-5, the J call TRBJ2-1; TRBD2 matches at 12 bases. Germline V gene sequence: CDR1 LGHNT, CDR2 FRNRAP. J was trimmed by 5 bases and V by 1 base; bases with no gene match: 3. This CDR3 is 16 amino acids long. The CDR3 DNA reads TGTGCTAGTGGTTTGGGGCGACTAGCGGGGGACAATGAGCAGTTCTTC. This encodes CASGLGRLAGDNEQFF.

The chain employs TRBV5-4 and TRBJ2-2, with 7 bases that match TRBD1. V dropped 4 bases and J dropped 4; count of bases not matched to a gene: 7. From germline, CDR1 is SGHNT and CDR2 YYREEE (reference sequence). This CDR3 is 15 amino acids long. The CDR3 coding sequence is TGTGCCAGCAGCCCAACCGACAGGGCCACCGGGGAGCTGTTTTTT. The encoded protein is CASSPTDRATGELFF.

V and J are TRBV13 and TRBJ1-3; TRBD1 aligns across 7 bases. After removal of 5 bases from V and 0 bases from J, the junction contained 7 bases not matched to a gene. The V gene's germline CDR1 is PRHDT and CDR2 FYEKMQ (reference sequence). The CDR3 length is 16 residues. CDR3 residues: CASSADPGGSGNTIYF. The DNA for the CDR3 is TGTGCCAGCAGCGCCGACCCAGGGGGCTCTGGAAACACCATATATTTT. Together with reference TRBV13 and TRBJ1-3, the CDR3 gives the full variable domain: AAGVIQSPRHLIKEKRETATLKCYPIPRHDTVYWYQQGPGQDPQFLISFYEKMQSDKGSIPDRFSAQQFSDYHSELNMSSLELGDSALYFCASSADPGGSGNTIYFGEGSWLTVV.

The chain carries TRBV6-5 and TRBJ2-7; the match to TRBD1 covers 9 bases. The V gene's germline CDR1 is MNHEY and CDR2 SVGAGI. The junction had 12 bases not matched to a gene; V was cut back by 6 bases and J by 6 bases. CDR3 length: 15 amino acids. This CDR3 reads CASSERQGVECEQYF. The DNA for the CDR3 is TGTGCCAGCAGCGAGAGACAGGGGGTTGAGTGCGAGCAGTACTTC.

The chain has TRBV15 and TRBJ2-2, with TRBD2 matching 10 bases. Germline-derived CDR1 and CDR2 are LNHNV and YYDKDF (reference sequence). The CDR3 has 18 amino acids. The J segment lost 2 bases and the V segment lost 6 bases, leaving 12 bases of the junction unmatched. CDR3 residues: CATSPSISGRQNTGELFF. The CDR3 region has the DNA TGTGCCACCAGTCCGAGCATTAGCGGGAGGCAAAACACCGGGGAGCTGTTTTTT. The variable domain in full, with the rest retrieved from reference TRBV15 and TRBJ2-2, is DAMVIQNPRYQVTQFGKPVTLSCSQTLNHNVMYWYQQKSSQAPKLLFHYYDKDFNNEADTPDNFQSRRPNTSFCFLDIRSPGLGDTAMYLCATSPSISGRQNTGELFFGEGSRLTVL.

V gene TRBV2 combines with J gene TRBJ1-4; D may be TRBD1 (6 bases). From germline, CDR1 is SNHLY and CDR2 FYNNEI. The V gene lost 8 bases and the J gene lost 1 base, with 8 bases spanning the gap. This CDR3 has 13 residues. CDR3 sequence reads: CASAGVTNEKLFF. The CDR3 bases are TGTGCCAGCGCAGGGGTAACTAATGAAAAACTGTTTTTT.

V is TRBV18 and J is TRBJ2-5; 7 nucleotides align to TRBD1. The CDR3 consists of 16 residues. V was pared by 3 bases and J by 5 bases, with 12 bases of the junction left unmatched. Germline loops: CDR1 KGHSH, CDR2 LQKENI. CDR3 loop: CASSPLGTAVGETQYF. Here the CDR3 DNA reads TGTGCCAGCTCACCTCTAGGGACAGCGGTAGGGGAGACCCAGTACTTC. Based on the CDR3 plus reference TRBV18 and TRBJ2-5, the full variable domain is NAGVMQNPRHLVRRRGQEARLRCSPMKGHSHVYWYRQLPEEGLKFMVYLQKENIIDESGMPKERFSAEFPKEGPSILRIQQVVRGDSAAYFCASSPLGTAVGETQYFGPGTRLLVL.

The J gene is TRBJ1-6, the V gene TRBV7-9, with TRBD1 identical over 7 bases. V gave up 5 bases and J gave up 10 bases; unmatched junction bases: 11. The CDR3 spans 15 residues. The germline V gene encodes CDR1 SEHNR and CDR2 FQNEAQ (reference sequence). CDR3 in DNA: TGTGCCAGCAGCCCCCGGGACAGCAACGAATCACCCCTCCACTTT. Its protein is CASSPRDSNESPLHF.

V usage is TRBV5-4 and J usage is TRBJ2-1; 11 bases fit TRBD2. The CDR3 length is 16 residues. J was trimmed by 5 bases and V by 0 bases; bases with no gene match: 4. The germline CDR1 and CDR2 sequences are SGHNT and YYREEE (reference sequence). The CDR3 DNA sequence: TGTGCCAGCAGCTTGGGGCCACTAGCGGGGGACAATGAGCAGTTCTTC. Translating it yields CASSLGPLAGDNEQFF.

This clone was seen a few times. This chain connects TRBV14 to TRBJ2-7; 10 nucleotides align to TRBD1. Germline V lookup: CDR1 SGHDN, CDR2 FVKESK. The CDR3 has 16 residues. Trimming cost V 4 bases and J 6 bases; bases outside gene matches: 12. CDR3 amino acids: CASSPLSSGQGSEQYF. CDR3 nucleotide sequence: TGTGCCAGCAGCCCGCTCTCGTCGGGACAGGGGAGCGAGCAGTACTTC. Complete variable domain (other parts from reference TRBV14 and TRBJ2-7): EAGVTQFPSHSVIEKGQTVTLRCDPISGHDNLYWYRRVMGKEIKFLLHFVKESKQDESGMPNNRFLAERTGGTYSTLKVQPAELEDSGVYFCASSPLSSGQGSEQYFGPGTRLTVT.

The J gene is TRBJ2-7, the V gene TRBV9; weak D call: TRBD1 (6 bases). Germline CDR1 reads SGDLS; CDR2 reads YYNGEE. This CDR3 contains 14 residues. V lost 7 bases to trimming and J lost 7 bases, with 21 bases between them. CDR3: CASAIGGEGWEQYF. The CDR3 coding sequence is TGTGCCAGCGCCATTGGGGGCGAGGGATGGGAGCAGTACTTC.